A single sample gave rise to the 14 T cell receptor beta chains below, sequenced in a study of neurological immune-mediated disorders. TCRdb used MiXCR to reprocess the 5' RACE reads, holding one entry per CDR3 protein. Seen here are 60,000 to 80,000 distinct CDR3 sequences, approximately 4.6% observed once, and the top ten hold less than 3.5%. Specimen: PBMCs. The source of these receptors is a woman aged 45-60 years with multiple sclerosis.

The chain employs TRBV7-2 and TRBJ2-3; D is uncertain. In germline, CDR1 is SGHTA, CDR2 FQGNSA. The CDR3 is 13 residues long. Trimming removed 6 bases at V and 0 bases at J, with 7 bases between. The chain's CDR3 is CASRTDSTDTQYF. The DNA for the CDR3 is TGTGCCAGCAGAACGGATAGCACAGATACGCAGTATTTT.

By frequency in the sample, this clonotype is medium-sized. The CDR3 reads CASSPTAPYRTEAFF. The CDR3 DNA follows: TGTGCCAGCAGCCCCACGGCACCTTATAGGACTGAAGCTTTCTTT. The chain is built from TRBV13 and TRBJ1-1; D is unresolved. Trimming cost V 5 bases and J 5 bases, with 18 bases left between them. The CDR3 is made up of 15 amino acids. CDR1 and CDR2 (germline): PRHDT, FYEKMQ (reference sequence).

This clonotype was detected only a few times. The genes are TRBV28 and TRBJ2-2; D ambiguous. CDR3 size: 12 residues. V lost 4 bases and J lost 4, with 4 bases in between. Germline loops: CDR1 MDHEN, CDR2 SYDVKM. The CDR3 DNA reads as TGTGCCAGCAGTTCCCTCACCGGGGAGCTGTTTTTT. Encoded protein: CASSSLTGELFF.

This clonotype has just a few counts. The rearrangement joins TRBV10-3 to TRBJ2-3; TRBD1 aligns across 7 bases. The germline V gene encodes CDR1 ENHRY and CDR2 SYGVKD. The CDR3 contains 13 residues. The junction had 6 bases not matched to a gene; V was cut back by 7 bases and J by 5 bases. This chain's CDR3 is CAIKGQQEDTQYF. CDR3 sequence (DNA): TGTGCCATCAAGGGACAGCAGGAAGATACGCAGTATTTT.

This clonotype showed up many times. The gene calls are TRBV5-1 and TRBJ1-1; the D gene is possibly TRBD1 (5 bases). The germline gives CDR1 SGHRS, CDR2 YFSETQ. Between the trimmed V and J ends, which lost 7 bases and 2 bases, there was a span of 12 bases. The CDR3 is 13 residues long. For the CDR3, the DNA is TGCGCCAGCCGGCCTACAGGTAACACTGAAGCTTTCTTT. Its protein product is CASRPTGNTEAFF.

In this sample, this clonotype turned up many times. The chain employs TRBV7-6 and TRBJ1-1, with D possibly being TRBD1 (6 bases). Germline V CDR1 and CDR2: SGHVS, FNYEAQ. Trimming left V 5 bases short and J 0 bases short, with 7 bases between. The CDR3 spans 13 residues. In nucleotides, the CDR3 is TGTGCCAGCAGCGGGGGGCTGAACACTGAAGCTTTCTTT. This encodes CASSGGLNTEAFF.

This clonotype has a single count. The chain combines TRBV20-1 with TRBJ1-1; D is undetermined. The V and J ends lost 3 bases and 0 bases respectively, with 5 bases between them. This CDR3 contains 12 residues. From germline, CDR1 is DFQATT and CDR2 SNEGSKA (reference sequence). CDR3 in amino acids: CSASPMNTEAFF. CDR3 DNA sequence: TGCAGTGCTAGTCCAATGAACACTGAAGCTTTCTTT.

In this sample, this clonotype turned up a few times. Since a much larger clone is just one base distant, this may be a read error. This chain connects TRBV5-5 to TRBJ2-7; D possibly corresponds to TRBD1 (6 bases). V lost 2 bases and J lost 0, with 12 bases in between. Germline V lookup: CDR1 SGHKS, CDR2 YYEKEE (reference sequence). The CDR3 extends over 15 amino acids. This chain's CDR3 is CASSFRRDNSYEQYV. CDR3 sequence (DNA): TGTGCCAGCAGCTTTCGCCGGGACAACTCCTACGAGCAGTACGTC.

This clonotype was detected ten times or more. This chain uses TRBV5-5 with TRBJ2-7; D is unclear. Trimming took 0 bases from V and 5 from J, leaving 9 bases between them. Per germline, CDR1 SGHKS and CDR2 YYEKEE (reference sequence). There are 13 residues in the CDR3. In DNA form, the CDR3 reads TGTGCCAGCAGCTTGGTAGAATCCCACGAGCAGTACTTC. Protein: CASSLVESHEQYF.

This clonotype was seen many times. The CDR3 nucleotides read TGTGCCAGCAGTTACCCGGACAGGACACGCTATGGCTACACCTTC. Its protein product is CASSYPDRTRYGYTF. The V and J genes are TRBV6-2 or TRBV6-3 and TRBJ1-2; 7 bases map to TRBD1. J gave up 4 bases and V 2 bases, and 7 bases lay outside the gene matches. Germline lookup yields CDR1 MNHEY and CDR2 SVGEGT. There are 15 residues in the CDR3.

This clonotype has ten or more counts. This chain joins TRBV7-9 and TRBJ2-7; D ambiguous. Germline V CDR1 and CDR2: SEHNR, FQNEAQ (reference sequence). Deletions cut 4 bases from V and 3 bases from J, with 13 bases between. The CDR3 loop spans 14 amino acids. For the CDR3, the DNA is TGTGCCAGCAGCTCGGCGGCCCAGATCTACGAGCAGTACTTC. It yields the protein CASSSAAQIYEQYF. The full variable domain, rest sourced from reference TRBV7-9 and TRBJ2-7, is DTGVSQNPRHKITKRGQNVTFRCDPISEHNRLYWYRQTLGQGPEFLTYFQNEAQLEKSRLLSDRFSAERPKGSFSTLEIQRTEQGDSAMYLCASSSAAQIYEQYFGPGTRLTVT.

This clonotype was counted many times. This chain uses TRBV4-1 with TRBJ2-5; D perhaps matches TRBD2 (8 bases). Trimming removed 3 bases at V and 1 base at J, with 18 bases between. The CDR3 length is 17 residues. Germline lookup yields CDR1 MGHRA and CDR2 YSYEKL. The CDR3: CASSHAGGQLSQETQYF. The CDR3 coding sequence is TGCGCCAGCAGCCACGCGGGGGGACAGCTATCCCAAGAGACCCAGTACTTC.

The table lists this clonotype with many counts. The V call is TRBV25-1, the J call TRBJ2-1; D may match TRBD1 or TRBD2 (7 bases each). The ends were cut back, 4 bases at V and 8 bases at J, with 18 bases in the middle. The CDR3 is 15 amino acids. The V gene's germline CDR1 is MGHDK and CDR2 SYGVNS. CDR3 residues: CASSAGGGIYHEQFF. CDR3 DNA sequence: TGTGCCAGCAGTGCAGGGGGAGGGATTTACCATGAGCAGTTCTTC.

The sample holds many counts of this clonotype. CDR3 sequence: CASRLGVQETQYF. The CDR3, as DNA: TGTGCCAGCAGGCTCGGGGTTCAAGAGACCCAGTACTTC. This rearrangement joins TRBV6-5 to TRBJ2-5; D may be TRBD2 (5 bases). Trimming pared 6 bases from V and 2 bases from J, leaving 10 bases between. There are 13 residues in the CDR3. Per germline, CDR1 MNHEY and CDR2 SVGAGI.